The source of this T cell receptor beta chain is a study of T cells after yellow fever vaccination. Broader study findings: A small share of clonotypes appeared in both CD4 and CD8 compartments. Post-booster reappearance was seen for most primary-vaccination clones (about 95% CD4, about 88% CD8).

Notes on this clonotype: No antigen is known for it.

The germline CDR1 and CDR2 sequences are KGHDR and SFDVKD. The V end lost 6 bases, the J end lost 5 bases, and 12 bases lay between the germline ends. The CDR3 has 14 amino acids. TCR cDNA, made by 5'RACE template switching, carried an added universal primer site and UMIs. TCRdb re-derived calls from the 5' RACE reads in MiXCR, one entry per CDR3 protein. Counted here are 170,000 or so distinct CDR3 sequences, approximately 6% occurring once; the ten biggest clones make up about 2.7%. The TCR was taken from a man aged 18 to 29 who received the YFV17D yellow fever vaccine. The rearrangement uses TRBV24-1 and TRBJ2-2, with D tentatively TRBD2 (6 bases). The sequencing here drew on CD4+ T cells sorted from PBMCs, taken on the day of the first yellow fever vaccination. This CDR3 is CATSPAAGTGELFF. The CDR3 DNA follows: TGTGCCACCAGTCCCGCGGCGGGAACCGGGGAGCTGTTTTTT.